A single sample gave rise to the 18 T cell receptor beta chains below, sequenced in a study of T cell repertoires in cytomegalovirus infection. TCRdb re-called the reads with MiXCR, one entry per CDR3 protein. The sample lists about 740,000 distinct CDR3 sequences; approximately 40% were seen once. Sequencing input: PBMCs. The receptors derive from a human donor in good health (CMV status not recorded). Some clones in this sample may be carry-over from other donors' samples.

V is TRBV11-2 and J is TRBJ2-2, with 10 bases aligning to TRBD2. The CDR3 is 18 amino acids. After removal of 0 bases from V and 8 bases from J, the junction contained 12 bases not matched to a gene. Germline CDR1 reads SGHAT; CDR2 reads FQNNGV. The DNA for the CDR3 is TGTGCCAGCAGCTTAGATATATTGAGCGGGGGGGCCGAAGGGGAGCTGTTTTTT. Amino acids: CASSLDILSGGAEGELFF. The full variable domain, with the rest looked up from reference TRBV11-2 and TRBJ2-2, is EAGVAQSPRYKIIEKRQSVAFWCNPISGHATLYWYQQILGQGPKLLIQFQNNGVVDDSQLPKDRFSAERLKGVDSTLKIQPAKLEDSAVYLCASSLDILSGGAEGELFFGEGSRLTVL.

In this sample, this clonotype turned up many times. This rearrangement joins TRBV7-6 to TRBJ2-1, with 8 bases identical to TRBD2. Germline V gene lookup returns CDR1 SGHVS and CDR2 FNYEAQ. This CDR3 is built from 15 residues. With 5 bases clipped from V and 10 bases from J, the junction kept 13 bases outside the gene matches. The CDR3 here is CASSDPGGQRLEQFF. In DNA, the CDR3 is TGTGCCAGCAGCGATCCGGGGGGGCAAAGACTCGAGCAGTTCTTC.

The rearrangement joins TRBV7-9 to TRBJ1-6; possibly TRBD1 for D (5 bases). The germline V and J ends were trimmed by 4 bases and 2 bases, with 9 bases remaining between them. Germline lookup yields CDR1 SEHNR and CDR2 FQNEAQ (reference sequence). The CDR3 runs 15 residues. This chain's CDR3 is CASSSDSPYNSPLHF. In nucleotides, the CDR3 is TGTGCCAGCAGCTCAGACAGTCCCTATAATTCACCCCTCCACTTT.

The gene calls are TRBV19 and TRBJ1-5, with D perhaps TRBD1 (6 bases). The CDR3 spans 19 residues. Trimming took 3 bases from V and 0 from J, leaving 21 bases between them. Germline CDR1 is LNHDA and CDR2 is SQIVND (reference sequence). The CDR3 DNA sequence: TGTGCCAGTAGTATGACCGGGACAAGGGACTTCTATAGCAATCAGCCCCAGCATTTT. This gives the protein CASSMTGTRDFYSNQPQHF.

Worth noting for this clonotype: The junction differs from germline at one of its ends, possibly a read error. The J gene is TRBJ1-1, the V gene TRBV6-2 or TRBV6-3, with D tentatively TRBD1 (5 bases). This CDR3 comprises 15 residues. CDR1 MNHEY and CDR2 SVGEGT come from the germline V gene. This chain's CDR3 is CDSSYVGRVNTEAFF. CDR3 sequence (DNA): TGTGACAGCAGTTACGTCGGCAGGGTGAACACTGAAGCTTTCTTT.

The chain carries TRBV11-2 and TRBJ2-5; either TRBD1 or TRBD2 may fit D (5 bases each). The CDR3 extends over 11 amino acids. V was pared by 6 bases and J by 14 bases, with 16 bases between. CDR1 is SGHAT and CDR2 is FQNNGV in the germline V gene. In nucleotides, the CDR3 is TGTGCCAGCAGGGACTCGGGGACCCCCTACTTC. As protein: CASRDSGTPYF. Full variable domain (rest looked up from reference TRBV11-2 and TRBJ2-5): EAGVAQSPRYKIIEKRQSVAFWCNPISGHATLYWYQQILGQGPKLLIQFQNNGVVDDSQLPKDRFSAERLKGVDSTLKIQPAKLEDSAVYLCASRDSGTPYFGPGTRLLVL.

A single count supports this clonotype. The chain uses TRBV19 and TRBJ1-1, with TRBD1 matching over 11 bases. CDR3 length: 14 amino acids. The germline V gene encodes CDR1 LNHDA and CDR2 SQIVND (reference sequence). With V trimmed by 8 bases and J by 0 bases, 2 bases remained unmatched. The CDR3 loop reads CASGGQGVNTEAFF. The CDR3 DNA sequence: TGTGCCAGTGGGGGACAGGGGGTGAACACTGAAGCTTTCTTT.

There are a few counts of this clonotype. The chain employs TRBV6-1 and TRBJ1-2; no clear D gene. This CDR3 has 17 amino acids. Looked up from germline, CDR1 is MNHNS and CDR2 is SASEGT. The V end lost 8 bases, the J end lost 0 bases, and 22 bases lay between the germline ends. CDR3 sequence reads: CASRPYRTEPSNYGYTF. For the CDR3, the DNA is TGTGCCAGCCGCCCGTATAGGACGGAACCTTCTAACTATGGCTACACCTTC.

V gene TRBV6-5 combines with J gene TRBJ1-1, with 7 bases fitting TRBD1. The CDR3 loop spans 13 amino acids. Germline V gene lookup returns CDR1 MNHEY and CDR2 SVGAGI. Losses at the gene ends were 6 bases for V and 5 bases for J; bases not matched to a gene: 6. This chain's CDR3 is CASRQGFVTEAFF. CDR3 sequence (DNA): TGTGCCAGCAGACAGGGGTTCGTTACTGAAGCTTTCTTT.

This clonotype was recorded a few times. The chain uses TRBV28 and TRBJ1-1; possibly TRBD1 for D (5 bases). V lost 8 bases, J lost 1 base, and 14 bases lay in between. The CDR3 spans 14 residues. Germline V gene lookup returns CDR1 MDHEN and CDR2 SYDVKM. CDR3 loop: CASLGGTWNTEAFF. The DNA for the CDR3 is TGTGCCAGCCTGGGGGGAACTTGGAACACTGAAGCTTTCTTT.

In its sample, this clonotype was seen many times. A junction end diverges from the germline sequence, so it may reflect a read error. The genes are TRBV7-2 and TRBJ2-7; TRBD1 matches 9 bases. CDR3 size: 14 residues. The germline CDR1 and CDR2 sequences are SGHTA and FQGNSA. In DNA form, the CDR3 reads TGTGCCAGCAGCATAGCTTGGGACAGGGTCGAGCAGTACTTC. Translation gives CASSIAWDRVEQYF.

The chain carries TRBV20-1 and TRBJ1-1; the D gene is possibly TRBD1 (5 bases). This CDR3 region has 12 residues. V lost 8 bases and J 3 bases, leaving 13 bases between the germline ends. Germline-derived CDR1 and CDR2 are DFQATT and SNEGSKA (reference sequence). DNA of the CDR3: TGCAGTATTAGGGGATCGGACACTGAAGCTTTCTTT. Translated: CSIRGSDTEAFF.

The chain couples TRBV6-1 to TRBJ2-7, with a tentative D call TRBD2 (6 bases). Trimming left V 2 bases short and J 0 bases short, with 14 bases between. This CDR3 has 16 amino acids. The germline V gene encodes CDR1 MNHNS and CDR2 SASEGT. This CDR3 reads CASSELADPSSYEQYF. The CDR3 DNA sequence: TGTGCCAGCAGTGAATTAGCGGACCCGAGCTCCTACGAGCAGTACTTC.

This clonotype showed up just a few times. This chain uses TRBV11-3 with TRBJ1-1; TRBD1 agrees at 9 bases. Germline trimming cut 5 bases from V and 3 bases from J; bases unmatched to any gene: 10. CDR1 SGHNT and CDR2 YENEEA come from the germline V gene. The CDR3 has 16 residues. This CDR3 is CASSPGQGSWHTEAFF. CDR3 bases: TGTGCCAGCAGCCCGGGACAGGGTAGTTGGCACACTGAAGCTTTCTTT.

The chain uses TRBV24-1 and TRBJ2-1; no reliable D call. Trimming shortened V by 6 bases and J by 8 bases, and 25 bases separated the two germline ends. Germline CDR1 is KGHDR and CDR2 is SFDVKD. The CDR3 runs to 17 residues. For the CDR3, the DNA is TGTGCCACCAGTCCCACTATTCACGATGGATGGCATTATGAGCAGTTCTTC. Its protein product is CATSPTIHDGWHYEQFF.

This clonotype appeared a single time. The chain recombines TRBV28 with TRBJ2-7; 12 bases align to TRBD1. This CDR3 region has 15 residues. V dropped 8 bases and J dropped 5; count of bases not matched to a gene: 10. The germline V gene has CDR1 MDHEN and CDR2 SYDVKM. In DNA, the CDR3 is TGTGCCAGCCGAGGGACCGGGACAGGGGGCGACGAGCAGTACTTC. The encoded protein is CASRGTGTGGDEQYF.

This chain connects TRBV20-1 to TRBJ2-1; TRBD2 matches at 8 bases. CDR1 and CDR2 from the germline V gene are DFQATT and SNEGSKA (reference sequence). This CDR3 spans 13 amino acids. Trimming at V came to 6 bases and at J to 9 bases, leaving 10 bases not matched to a gene. CDR3 nucleotides: TGCAGTGCCGGAGCGGGAGTCAGAATTGAGCAGTTCTTC. Protein: CSAGAGVRIEQFF.

V gene TRBV7-8 combines with J gene TRBJ2-7; D remains unclear. From germline, CDR1 is SGHVS and CDR2 FQNEAQ. This CDR3 is built from 12 residues. The germline V and J ends were trimmed by 5 bases and 6 bases, with 11 bases remaining between them. For the CDR3, the DNA is TGTGCCAGCAGCGTGACCGGCGGCGAGCAGTACTTC. Translated, it gives CASSVTGGEQYF.